This is a list of T cell receptor beta chains from one sample in a study of T cell repertoires in cytomegalovirus infection. TCRdb reprocessed the reads via MiXCR and lists one record per CDR3 protein. Of 400,000 to 600,000 distinct CDR3 sequences detected, roughly 46% appear once; the ten largest clones hold about 41%. These TCRs' antigens remain unknown. Material: cultured PBMCs, obtained from culture after CMV antigen stimulation. Receptor source: a human donor in good health (CMV status not recorded). Some clones in this sample may be carry-over from other donors' samples. CDR3s include the opening cysteine and the closing phenylalanine or tryptophan. A D gene is named only where the DNA matches it firmly. A clone size is listed for some rows: how often the clone was seen (once, few, many), or a class if it is expanded.

clone_size	v_call	d_call	j_call	cdr3_aa	cdr3_nt
-	TRBV6-1	TRBD1	TRBJ1-2	CASREQGVWYGYTF	TGTGCCAGCAGGGAACAGGGGGTTTGGTATGGCTACACCTTC
-	TRBV12-3/TRBV12-4	-	TRBJ2-7	CASSPTLHEQYF	TGTGCCAGCAGCCCTACCCTCCACGAGCAGTACTTC
-	TRBV18	-	TRBJ2-3	CASSPGTASTDTQYF	TGTGCCAGCTCACCCGGCACCGCTAGCACAGATACGCAGTATTTT
-	TRBV7-2	TRBD2	TRBJ2-3	CASSLAGLSSTDTQYF	TGTGCCAGCAGCTTAGCGGGACTATCTAGCACAGATACGCAGTATTTT
-	TRBV5-6	-	TRBJ1-2	CASSFTGGYTF	TGTGCCAGCAGCTTTACTGGAGGCTACACCTTC
-	TRBV6-1	-	TRBJ1-2	CASSEGIGNYGYTF	TGTGCCAGCAGCGAAGGGATTGGGAACTATGGCTACACCTTC
-	TRBV7-2	TRBD2	TRBJ2-1	CASSLASGGAYNEQFF	TGTGCCAGCAGCTTAGCTAGCGGGGGGGCCTACAATGAGCAGTTCTTC
once	TRBV4-3	TRBD1	TRBJ1-3	CASSFDRELGNTIYF	TGCGCCAGCAGCTTCGACAGGGAACTCGGAAACACCATATATTTT
-	TRBV5-1	-	TRBJ1-2	CASRRTVGDPPGYTF	TGCGCCAGCCGGAGGACTGTAGGGGATCCCCCTGGCTACACCTTC
-	TRBV6-1	TRBD2	TRBJ2-5	CASSEVLAGGEETQYF	TGTGCCAGCAGTGAAGTTCTAGCGGGGGGTGAAGAGACCCAGTACTTC
few	TRBV12-3/TRBV12-4	TRBD2	TRBJ2-1	CASRMQASGSNEQFF	TGTGCCAGCAGAATGCAGGCTAGCGGGAGTAATGAGCAGTTCTTC
-	TRBV9	-	TRBJ2-7	CARPNGNSYEQYF	TGTGCCAGGCCGAACGGGAACTCCTACGAGCAGTACTTC